The source of this T cell receptor beta chain is a study of shared clonotypes between healthy human individuals. Overall study results and limits: Clonotype sharing among donors was expected to depend on sequencing depth. Naive subsets typically showed greater estimated richness than memory subsets.

As handled by the study authors: ImmunoSEQ gave junction-only sequences without quality scores, so filtering differed. Data came from immunoSEQ multiplex PCR; TCRdb stores just in-frame clones and leaves some out. The D gene and trimming were derived from the DNA, and the V and J assignments and clone size from that table. The data hold millions of clones, with just over 90% observed a single time. CD8 cells classed as naive were CD45RO-negative and positively selected for CCR7, excluding terminally differentiated effector memory CD45RA+ cells. To note about this clone: What it recognizes is unknown.

CDR3 length: 14 residues. In germline, CDR1 is GTSNPN, CDR2 SVGIG (reference sequence). The J segment lost 8 bases and the V segment lost 2 bases, leaving 9 bases of the junction unmatched. This clonotype originated in a man younger than 35 in good health. Some clones in this sample may be carry-over from other donors' samples. The V gene is TRBV30, the J gene TRBJ1-2; TRBD1 matches at 9 bases. The material sequenced was naive CD8+ T cells from PBMCs. CDR3 sequence: CAWSTTDRGKGYTF. For the CDR3, the DNA is TGTGCCTGGAGTACCACGGACAGGGGAAAGGGCTACACCTTC.